This entry is about one T cell receptor beta chain. Antigen unknown. The CDR3 loop spans 15 amino acids. V lost 4 bases to trimming and J lost 4 bases; unmatched junction nucleotides: 8. Germline V gene data show CDR1 as SGHRS and CDR2 as YFSETQ. This entry is derived from a study of cytomegalovirus exposure and HLA in healthy donors. The study, taken as a whole, reports: When presence/absence was analysed, sequencing depth was taken to be roughly uniform across donors. In a later analysis, productive TCRs from donors in an Asian-associated ancestry cluster reportedly carried fewer N-insertions than the cohort mean.

In the PCR, 60 Vbeta and 13 Jbeta primers were used. Produced via immunoSEQ multiplex PCR; TCRdb's table is partial and in-frame only. The sample shows 160,000 or so clones, 70% to 80% of them seen only once. The specimen was PBMCs. This TCR derives from a male donor in good health and CMV-seronegative. The genes are TRBV5-1 and TRBJ2-3, with 8 nucleotides matching TRBD1. CDR3 coding DNA: TGCGCCAGCAGCGATCCCGACAGGGGTCCAGATACGCAGTATTTT. Its protein product is CASSDPDRGPDTQYF.